Below, one T cell receptor (beta chain) is given with its context. This table comes from immunoSEQ multiplex PCR, and its TCRdb copy is limited to in-frame clones, with some not included. The data show 200,000 to 300,000 clones, 90% seen once. Trimming removed 4 bases from V and 4 bases from J; junction bases left unmatched: 3. Germline CDR1 and CDR2: MGHRA and YSYEKL. This CDR3 spans 15 amino acids. These data belong to a study of blood T cell repertoires in COVID-19. The sequenced material came from peripheral blood. This rearrangement joins TRBV4-1 to TRBJ1-5, with 11 bases identical to TRBD1. The receptor was derived from a woman aged 40 to 50 with acute or convalescent COVID-19. Written as DNA, the CDR3 is TGCGCCAGCAGCCTGGGACAGGGGGTTAATCAGCCCCAGCATTTT. As protein: CASSLGQGVNQPQHF.